Reported below is one T cell receptor (beta chain). Its antigen remains unidentified. The data are from a study of shared clonotypes between healthy human individuals. CDR1 and CDR2 (germline): SGHNT, YENEEA. Trimming took off 5 bases at V and 0 bases at J, with 10 bases between the two ends. This CDR3 region has 15 residues. In the sorted-subset replicate PCRs, 150 to 250 ng DNA, 25,000 to 30,000 T cell genomes, was used. Clones were read by immunoSEQ multiplex PCR, and TCRdb kept only the in-frame ones, dropping some. The table records about 1.5 million clones, 95% to 99% of them present only once. The study's findings and limits: The study sampled only blood, and tissue repertoires likely differ.

Sequencing input: naive CD4+ T cells sorted from blood. The subset was: CD45RA+ positively selected. The receptor comes from a man aged 25-45 years in good health. This rearrangement joins TRBV11-3 to TRBJ2-2; possibly TRBD2 for D (6 bases). DNA of the CDR3: TGTGCCAGCAGCCCCGGGACTTCGAACACCGGGGAGCTGTTTTTT. It yields the protein CASSPGTSNTGELFF.